This entry is about one T cell receptor (beta chain). Its antigen is currently unknown. A much larger clone sits a single nucleotide away, making a read error possible. V was cut by 7 bases and J by 5 bases, with 21 bases left in between. CDR1 is SQVTM and CDR2 is ANQGSEA in the germline V gene. The CDR3 runs to 15 residues. The record originates from a study of CD8 T cells in ankylosing spondylitis. Overall study findings and caveats: Ankylosing spondylitis blood appeared to carry a characteristic TCR beta motif of roughly eight highly homologous variants. Significantly higher representation of disease-linked clones was reported for matched ankylosing spondylitis synovial fluid.

TCRdb re-called the 5' RACE reads through MiXCR, storing one row per CDR3 protein. The table lists 150,000 to 200,000 distinct CDR3 sequences, approximately 10% of them singletons, with approximately 32% in the top ten. This TCR was recovered from a male donor with ankylosing spondylitis or in good health (not recorded which). V usage is TRBV29-1 and J usage is TRBJ2-1, with a possible D match to TRBD2 (9 bases). Input material: blood, either unsorted or a sorted T cell fraction (not recorded which). CDR3 protein: CSATGGTSYHNEQFF. DNA of the CDR3: TGCAGCGCCACAGGGGGGACTAGCTACCACAATGAGCAGTTCTTC.